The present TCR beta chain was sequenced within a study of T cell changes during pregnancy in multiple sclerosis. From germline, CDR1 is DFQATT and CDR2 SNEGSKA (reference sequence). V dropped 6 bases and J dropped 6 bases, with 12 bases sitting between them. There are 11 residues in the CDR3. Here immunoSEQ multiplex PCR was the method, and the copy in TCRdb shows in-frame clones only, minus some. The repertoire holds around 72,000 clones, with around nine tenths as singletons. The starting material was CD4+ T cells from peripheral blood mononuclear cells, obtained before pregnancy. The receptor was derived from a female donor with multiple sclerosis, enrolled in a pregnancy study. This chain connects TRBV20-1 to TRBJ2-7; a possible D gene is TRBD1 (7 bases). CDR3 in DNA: TGCAGTGCCAGACAGGGAGGCGAGCAGTACTTC. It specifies CSARQGGEQYF.